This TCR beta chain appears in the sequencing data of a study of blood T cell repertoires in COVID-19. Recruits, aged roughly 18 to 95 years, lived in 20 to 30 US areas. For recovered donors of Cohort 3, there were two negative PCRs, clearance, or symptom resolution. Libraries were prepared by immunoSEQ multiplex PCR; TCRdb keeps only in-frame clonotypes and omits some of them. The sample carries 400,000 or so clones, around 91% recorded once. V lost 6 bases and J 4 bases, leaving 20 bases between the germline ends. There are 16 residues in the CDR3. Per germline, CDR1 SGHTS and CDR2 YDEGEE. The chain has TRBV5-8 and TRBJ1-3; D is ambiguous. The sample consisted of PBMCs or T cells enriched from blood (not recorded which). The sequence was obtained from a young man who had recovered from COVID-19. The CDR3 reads CASKSRNRFFGNTIYF. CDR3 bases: TGTGCCAGCAAAAGCCGTAACCGATTCTTCGGAAACACCATATATTTT.